This TCR beta chain was recorded in a study of blood T cell repertoires in COVID-19. At the level of the study: The cDNA or gDNA used as material had been derived from T cells, B-cell-depleted T cells, or PBMCs.

TCRdb's table, derived via immunoSEQ multiplex PCR, lists solely in-frame clones and lacks some. Seen here are approximately 480,000 clones, 75% to 90% observed once, and the top ten hold about 0.91%. Germline V gene sequence: CDR1 LNHDA, CDR2 SQIVND (reference sequence). The length of the CDR3 is 14 residues. Trimming left V 8 bases short and J 0 bases short, with 11 bases between. This clone was counted between two and nine times. This TCR derives from a man younger than 35 with COVID-19, enrolled during active disease. The chain joins TRBV19 to TRBJ2-1; TRBD1 might be the D (5 bases). The sample consisted of peripheral blood. CDR3: CASGGQSSYNEQFF. The CDR3 coding sequence is TGTGCCAGTGGCGGACAAAGCTCCTACAATGAGCAGTTCTTC.